The entry below describes one TCR beta chain. These data belong to a study of blood T cell repertoires in COVID-19. Study background: Samples taken during acute and convalescent COVID-19 were collected in the United States, Italy and Spain. In each case, the material was cDNA or gDNA derived from T cells, B-cell-depleted T cells, or PBMCs.

Source study methods: Nucleated cell number was recorded as an estimate derived from reference gene primer amplification. The protocol was immunoSEQ multiplex PCR, while the TCRdb copy is restricted to in-frame clones and leaves out a portion. V, J and clone size derive from that table, while D and trimming were established from the DNA sequence. The sample consists of roughly 300,000 clones, just over 85% of them appearing once. Germline loops: CDR1 SGDLS, CDR2 YYNGEE. The CDR3 sequence is 14 residues long. V lost 1 base and J lost 7, with 14 bases in between. Participant-reported clinical history was the basis for cohort assignment.

The receptor's source is a woman between 35 and 50 years old with acute COVID-19. The genes are TRBV9 and TRBJ1-2, with D unclear. The sample comprised PBMCs or T cells enriched from blood (not recorded which). CDR3 DNA sequence: TGTGCCAGCAGCGTAAGGAGCCACGAGGGTGGCTACACCTTC. It specifies CASSVRSHEGGYTF.